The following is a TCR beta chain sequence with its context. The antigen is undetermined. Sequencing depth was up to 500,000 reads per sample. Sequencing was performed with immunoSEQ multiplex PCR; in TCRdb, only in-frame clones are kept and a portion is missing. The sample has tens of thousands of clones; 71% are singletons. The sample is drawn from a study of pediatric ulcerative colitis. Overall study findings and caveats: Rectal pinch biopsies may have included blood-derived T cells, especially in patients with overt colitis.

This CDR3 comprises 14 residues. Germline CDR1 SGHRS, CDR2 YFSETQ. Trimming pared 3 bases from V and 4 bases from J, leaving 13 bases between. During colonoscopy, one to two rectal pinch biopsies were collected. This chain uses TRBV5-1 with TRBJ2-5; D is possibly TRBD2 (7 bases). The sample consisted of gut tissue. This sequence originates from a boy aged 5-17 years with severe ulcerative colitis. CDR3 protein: CASSWGGPRETQYF. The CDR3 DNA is TGCGCCAGCAGCTGGGGGGGCCCGAGAGAGACCCAGTACTTC.